This is a list of T cell receptor beta chains from one sample in a study of cytomegalovirus exposure and HLA in healthy donors. This table comes from immunoSEQ multiplex PCR, and its TCRdb copy is limited to in-frame clones, with some not included. In all, the sample yields about 170,000 clones. The sample consisted of PBMCs. Every receptor here comes from a woman aged 18-29 years in good health and CMV-seropositive. Both conserved end residues are trimmed from each CDR3. Each record gives: CDR3 protein, V gene, D gene. D genes are given only for firm matches.

CDR3 protein: ASSYLRAGGYT
V gene: TRBV6-5
D gene: -

CDR3 protein: ASSVGGGDNEQF
V gene: TRBV9
D gene: TRBD2

CDR3 protein: ASSKLAGGLSEQF
V gene: TRBV7-2
D gene: TRBD2

CDR3 protein: ASSMRGTSGTPSTDTQY
V gene: TRBV19
D gene: TRBD2

CDR3 protein: ASSLARLGVQETQY
V gene: TRBV11-1
D gene: -

CDR3 protein: ASSRLGQGYGYT
V gene: TRBV5-4
D gene: TRBD1

CDR3 protein: ASSEVGGGYGYT
V gene: TRBV6-1
D gene: TRBD1

CDR3 protein: ASRGSSGGPDTQY
V gene: TRBV6-1
D gene: TRBD2

CDR3 protein: ASRYSFWAF
V gene: TRBV6-1
D gene: -

CDR3 protein: ASSYSREGNTGELF
V gene: TRBV6-6
D gene: TRBD2

CDR3 protein: ASSLAPTGTPSYEQY
V gene: TRBV7-8
D gene: -

CDR3 protein: ASSDPSGEYNEQF
V gene: TRBV9
D gene: TRBD2

CDR3 protein: ASSPQTSGSTGELF
V gene: TRBV7-2
D gene: TRBD2

CDR3 protein: ASDEGGRGHGYT
V gene: TRBV7-9
D gene: TRBD1

CDR3 protein: ASSERQGTDTQY
V gene: TRBV2
D gene: -

CDR3 protein: ASSLASTSGGYEQF
V gene: TRBV7-9
D gene: TRBD2

CDR3 protein: ASSDGRGTTQY
V gene: TRBV6-4
D gene: -

CDR3 protein: ASSQASGSQETQY
V gene: TRBV4-1
D gene: TRBD2

CDR3 protein: ASSPGTSGTGELF
V gene: TRBV9
D gene: TRBD2

CDR3 protein: ASSLTGGFNEKLF
V gene: TRBV7-7
D gene: TRBD1

CDR3 protein: AWSRPGGYNEQF
V gene: TRBV30
D gene: TRBD1

CDR3 protein: SVEGPGTVSEQF
V gene: TRBV29-1
D gene: TRBD1

CDR3 protein: ASAGPPGSPLH
V gene: TRBV7-3
D gene: -